This passage covers 14 T cell receptor beta chains from one sample sequenced in a study of T cell changes during pregnancy in multiple sclerosis. Clones were sequenced by immunoSEQ multiplex PCR, and TCRdb holds only the in-frame ones, with some missing. Seen here are fewer than 95,000 clones, 80% to 95% observed once, and the top ten hold roughly 4.5%. Sequences were derived from peripheral blood, sampled in the first trimester of pregnancy. These receptors were collected from a female donor with multiple sclerosis, enrolled in a pregnancy study.

There are a few counts of this clone. The chain links TRBV27 to TRBJ1-2, with a possible D match to TRBD1 (6 bases). CDR3 length equals 13 residues. Germline assignment: CDR1 MNHEY and CDR2 SMNVEV (reference sequence). V lost 3 bases and J lost 3, with 8 bases in between. The CDR3 sequence is CASSLAGDYGYTF. The CDR3 DNA is TGTGCCAGCAGTTTGGCAGGGGACTATGGCTACACCTTC.

The chain uses TRBV19 and TRBJ2-3; the D is unclear. Germline values: CDR1 LNHDA, CDR2 SQIVND (reference sequence). The CDR3 spans 14 residues. V lost 3 bases, J lost 4 bases, and 11 bases lay in between. The CDR3 region is CASSIRRASDTQYF. The CDR3 region has the DNA TGTGCCAGTAGTATCCGAAGAGCCTCAGATACGCAGTATTTT.

This rearrangement joins TRBV5-1 to TRBJ2-7; possible D gene TRBD2, 7 bases. The V gene lost 2 bases and the J gene lost 6 bases, with 15 bases spanning the gap. This CDR3 is built from 14 residues. The germline CDR1 and CDR2 sequences are SGHRS and YFSETQ. The CDR3 protein is CASSFAGAESEQYF. CDR3 DNA: TGCGCCAGCAGCTTCGCGGGGGCCGAGAGCGAGCAGTACTTC.

The chain combines TRBV6-6 with TRBJ1-3; 7 positions agree with TRBD1. Germline V gene lookup returns CDR1 MNHNY and CDR2 SVGAGI (reference sequence). The CDR3 totals 13 residues. The CDR3 sequence: CATKDRSGNTIYF. Here the CDR3 DNA reads TGTGCGACCAAGGACAGGTCTGGAAACACCATATATTTT.

This rearrangement joins TRBV30 to TRBJ1-1; D gene uncertain. This CDR3 is 12 amino acids long. Per the germline V gene, CDR1 is GTSNPN and CDR2 is SVGIG (reference sequence). V lost 1 base and J lost 1, with 4 bases in between. In nucleotides, the CDR3 is TGTGCCTGGAGTGCAGGGAACACTGAAGCTTTCTTT. As protein: CAWSAGNTEAFF.

This sequence joins TRBV11-3 and TRBJ2-7, with TRBD2 matching over 11 bases. Germline CDR1 is SGHNT and CDR2 is YENEEA. Trimming at V came to 6 bases and at J to 6 bases, leaving 4 bases not matched to a gene. The CDR3 extends over 13 amino acids. CDR3 in DNA: TGTGCCAGCAGTCAGGGGACTAGCGGCGAGCAGTACTTC. It is translated as CASSQGTSGEQYF.

The V call is TRBV9, the J call TRBJ2-2, with 8 positions matching TRBD2. This CDR3 contains 17 residues. V shed 7 bases, J shed 5 bases, and the junction held 16 bases outside the gene matches. Germline values: CDR1 SGDLS, CDR2 YYNGEE. For the CDR3, the DNA is TGTGCCAGCGGTGGAGCGGGGGCATTAGTGGGAACCGGGGAGCTGTTTTTT. It is translated as CASGGAGALVGTGELFF. Filled out from reference TRBV9 and TRBJ2-2, the complete variable domain reads DSGVTQTPKHLITATGQRVTLRCSPRSGDLSVYWYQQSLDQGLQFLIQYYNGEERAKGNILERFSAQQFPDLHSELNLSSLELGDSALYFCASGGAGALVGTGELFFGEGSRLTVL.

This chain links TRBV11-2 with TRBJ2-1; 8 bases align to TRBD2. Germline CDR1 and CDR2: SGHAT and FQNNGV. This CDR3 comprises 18 residues. Losses at the gene ends were 5 bases for V and 3 bases for J; bases not matched to a gene: 15. The CDR3 sequence: CASSLAGPTGFLYNEQFF. In nucleotides, the CDR3 is TGTGCCAGCAGCCTAGCGGGTCCCACAGGTTTCCTCTACAATGAGCAGTTCTTC.

The chain carries TRBV7-9 and TRBJ1-2; 7 nucleotides line up with TRBD1. CDR1 is SEHNR and CDR2 is FQNEAQ in the germline V gene (reference sequence). This CDR3 has 17 residues. J lost 2 bases, V lost 2 bases, and 11 bases had no gene match. CDR3 sequence reads: CASSLPPWVTGNYGYTF. The DNA for the CDR3 is TGTGCCAGCAGCTTACCACCCTGGGTGACAGGGAACTATGGCTACACCTTC. Full variable domain (outside the CDR3, taken from reference TRBV7-9 and TRBJ1-2): DTGVSQNPRHKITKRGQNVTFRCDPISEHNRLYWYRQTLGQGPEFLTYFQNEAQLEKSRLLSDRFSAERPKGSFSTLEIQRTEQGDSAMYLCASSLPPWVTGNYGYTFGSGTRLTVV.

This chain connects TRBV6-1 to TRBJ1-5; D may be TRBD1 (6 bases). The CDR3 has 15 residues. V lost 8 bases and J lost 4, with 18 bases in between. Germline V CDR1 and CDR2: MNHNS, SASEGT. The CDR3 coding sequence is TGTGCCAGCGCCCTACACGGACAGAAGAATCAGCCCCAGCATTTT. It codes for CASALHGQKNQPQHF.

The CDR3 DNA sequence: TGCGCCAGCAGCCAAGAGCCGGTCCCCTACAATGAGCAGTTCTTC. As protein: CASSQEPVPYNEQFF. The gene calls are TRBV4-1 and TRBJ2-1, with D uncertain. In germline, CDR1 is MGHRA, CDR2 YSYEKL. Trimming removed 0 bases at V and 2 bases at J, with 8 bases between. The CDR3 is 15 amino acids.

The rearrangement links TRBV10-2 to TRBJ2-5; D is perhaps TRBD1 (5 bases). The CDR3 covers 13 residues. V was clipped by 2 bases and J by 1 base, with 5 bases between them. Germline lookup yields CDR1 WSHSY and CDR2 SAAADI. DNA of the CDR3: TGCGCCAGCAGTGAGCAGGGCCAAGAGACCCAGTACTTC. It encodes CASSEQGQETQYF.

This chain connects TRBV4-2 to TRBJ2-5; weak D call: TRBD1 (6 bases). CDR3 length equals 16 residues. CDR1 is LGHNA and CDR2 is YNFKEQ in the germline V gene. Trimming shortened V by 1 base and J by 1 base, and 13 bases separated the two germline ends. This CDR3 is CASSQGWGQPQETQYF. CDR3 nucleotides: TGTGCCAGCAGCCAAGGGTGGGGACAACCCCAAGAGACCCAGTACTTC.

This chain links TRBV30 with TRBJ1-1; a possible D gene is TRBD1 (5 bases). Germline CDR1 reads GTSNPN; CDR2 reads SVGIG (reference sequence). The CDR3 runs 11 residues. The CDR3 here is CACQGFTEAFF. CDR3 coding DNA: TGTGCTTGCCAGGGCTTCACTGAAGCTTTCTTT.